This TCR beta chain was retrieved from a study of CD8+CD57+ T cells in acquired aplastic anemia. CD8+CD57+ cell expansion had been shown by flow cytometry in patients chosen for sequencing. Each patient gave a blood sample that was collected before any therapy had been received. CDR3 length: 14 amino acids. V lost 1 base to trimming and J lost 4 bases; unmatched junction nucleotides: 3. Per germline, CDR1 SEHNR and CDR2 FQNEAQ (reference sequence). The study profiled TCR beta VDJ and CDR3 using genomic DNA as template. A single record per CDR3 protein comes from TCRdb applying MiXCR to the reads. The sample shows around 210,000 distinct CDR3 sequences, about 62% of them seen only once.

This TCR was sampled from a human donor with aplastic anemia. J is TRBJ1-2 and V is TRBV7-9; 7 nucleotides match TRBD1. Sequenced sample: sorted CD4+, CD8+, or CD8+CD57+ T cells (not recorded which) from PBMCs. CDR3 sequence (DNA): TGTGCCAGCAGCTTAGGGGACAGTGGCTATGGCTACACCTTC. Translating it yields CASSLGDSGYGYTF. Variable domain in full (rest from reference TRBV7-9 and TRBJ1-2): DTGVSQNPRHKITKRGQNVTFRCDPISEHNRLYWYRQTLGQGPEFLTYFQNEAQLEKSRLLSDRFSAERPKGSFSTLEIQRTEQGDSAMYLCASSLGDSGYGYTFGSGTRLTVV.